This TCR beta chain derives from a study of T-cell memory formation after mild COVID-19. The trim removed 6 bases at V and 4 bases at J, leaving 12 bases unmatched. The CDR3 contains 18 residues. The germline CDR1 and CDR2 sequences are MNHEY and SVGAGI. TCRdb redid the calling of the 5' RACE reads with MiXCR, one entry per CDR3 protein. The profile covers approximately 99,000 distinct CDR3 sequences, with 15% to 20% appearing a single time and approximately 5.5% taken by the ten largest. This TCR derives from a man between 18 and 35 years old who had mild COVID-19 (a few samples of this study predate the infection). Cell type and time point are not known. The chain is built from TRBV6-5 and TRBJ2-2; TRBD2 aligns across 12 bases. Sequencing was done on a sample of PBMCs or a T cell subset sorted from them (not recorded which). The CDR3 nucleotides read TGTGCCAGCAGCCGTACTAGCGGGGGGTCTACCTCCACCGGGGAGCTGTTTTTT. Protein: CASSRTSGGSTSTGELFF.